A single sample is the source of the 3 T cell receptor beta chains below, sequenced in a study of blood T cell repertoires in COVID-19. Clones were sequenced by immunoSEQ multiplex PCR, and TCRdb holds only the in-frame ones, with some missing. This sample has about 350,000 clones, with 85% to 90% found just once. Material: PBMCs or T cells enriched from blood (not recorded which). These receptors came from a woman aged 25-40 years who had been exposed to COVID-19.

This chain links TRBV5-4 with TRBJ2-6; TRBD2 agrees at 8 bases. CDR3 size: 18 residues. V lost 3 bases, J lost 0 bases, and 8 bases stayed unmatched. CDR1 is SGHNT and CDR2 is YYREEE in the germline V gene (reference sequence). The CDR3 loop reads CASSSGGPPDSGANVLTF. DNA of the CDR3: TGTGCCAGCAGCTCGGGGGGGCCTCCGGACTCTGGGGCCAACGTCCTGACTTTC.

This clone was observed once. This chain uses TRBV7-2 with TRBJ1-5; TRBD1 matches at 8 bases. The V gene's germline CDR1 is SGHTA and CDR2 FQGNSA. V gave up 4 bases and J gave up 9 bases; unmatched junction bases: 14. The CDR3 consists of 16 residues. Here the CDR3 DNA reads TGTGCCAGCAGCTCACGCGGGACAGGCCAATTTAGGCCCCAGCATTTT. Its protein product is CASSSRGTGQFRPQHF.

The chain joins TRBV6-1 to TRBJ2-7, with TRBD2 as a possible D gene (7 bases). Germline values: CDR1 MNHNS, CDR2 SASEGT. V lost 2 bases to trimming and J lost 5 bases, with 22 bases between them. This CDR3 is built from 17 residues. Here the CDR3 reads CASSEPPEGGRFNEQYF. Written as DNA, the CDR3 is TGTGCCAGCAGTGAACCCCCCGAGGGGGGGCGTTTTAACGAGCAGTACTTC.